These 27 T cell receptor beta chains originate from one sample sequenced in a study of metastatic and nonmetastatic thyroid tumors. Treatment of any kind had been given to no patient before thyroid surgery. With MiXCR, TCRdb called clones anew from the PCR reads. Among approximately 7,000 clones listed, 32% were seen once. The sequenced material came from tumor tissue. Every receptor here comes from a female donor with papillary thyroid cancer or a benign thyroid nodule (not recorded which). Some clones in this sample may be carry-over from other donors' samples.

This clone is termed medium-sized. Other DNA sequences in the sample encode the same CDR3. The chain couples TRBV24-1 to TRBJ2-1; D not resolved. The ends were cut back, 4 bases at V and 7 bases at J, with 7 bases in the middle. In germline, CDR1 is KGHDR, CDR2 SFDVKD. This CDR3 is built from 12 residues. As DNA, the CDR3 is TGTGCCACCAGTGACCTGCGGAATGAGCAGTTCTTC. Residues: CATSDLRNEQFF.

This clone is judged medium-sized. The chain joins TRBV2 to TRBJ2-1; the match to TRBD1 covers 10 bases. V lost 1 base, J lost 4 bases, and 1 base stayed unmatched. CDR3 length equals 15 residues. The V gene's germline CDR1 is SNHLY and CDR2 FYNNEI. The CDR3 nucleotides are TGTGCCAGCAGTGAAGAGGGACAGGGGTACAATGAGCAGTTCTTC. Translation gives CASSEEGQGYNEQFF.

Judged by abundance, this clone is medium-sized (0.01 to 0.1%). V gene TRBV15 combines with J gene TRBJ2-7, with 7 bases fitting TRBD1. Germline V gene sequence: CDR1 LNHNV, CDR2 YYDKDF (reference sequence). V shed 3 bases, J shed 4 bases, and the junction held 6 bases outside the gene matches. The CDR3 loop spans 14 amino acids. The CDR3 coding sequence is TGTGCCACCAGCAGGCAAAAGGGGGCTTACGAGCAGTACTTC. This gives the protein CATSRQKGAYEQYF.

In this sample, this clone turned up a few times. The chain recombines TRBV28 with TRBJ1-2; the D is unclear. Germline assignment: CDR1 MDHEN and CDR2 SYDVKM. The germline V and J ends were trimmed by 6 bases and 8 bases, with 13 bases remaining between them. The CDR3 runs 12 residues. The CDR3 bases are TGTGCCAGCAGCCGGACCGAGCGGGGCTACACCTTC. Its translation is CASSRTERGYTF.

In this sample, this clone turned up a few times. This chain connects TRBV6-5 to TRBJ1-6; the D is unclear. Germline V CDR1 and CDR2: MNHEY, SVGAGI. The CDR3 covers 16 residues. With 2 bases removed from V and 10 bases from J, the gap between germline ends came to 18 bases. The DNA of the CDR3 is TGTGCCAGCAGTTACACGGACTTCAGTGTGGGGTCACCCCTCCACTTT. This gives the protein CASSYTDFSVGSPLHF.

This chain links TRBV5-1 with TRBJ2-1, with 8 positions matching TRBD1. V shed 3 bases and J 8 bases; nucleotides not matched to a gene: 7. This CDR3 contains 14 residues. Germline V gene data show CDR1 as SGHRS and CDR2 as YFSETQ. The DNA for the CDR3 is TGCGCCAGCAGCTCTGGACAGGGTATGGATGAGCAGTTCTTC. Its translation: CASSSGQGMDEQFF.

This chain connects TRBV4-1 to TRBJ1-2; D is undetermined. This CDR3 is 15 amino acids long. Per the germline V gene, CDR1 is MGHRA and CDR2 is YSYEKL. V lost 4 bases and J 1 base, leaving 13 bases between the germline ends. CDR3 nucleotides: TGCGCCAGCAGCCCCCCATCTGGCGATAACTATGGCTACACCTTC. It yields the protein CASSPPSGDNYGYTF.

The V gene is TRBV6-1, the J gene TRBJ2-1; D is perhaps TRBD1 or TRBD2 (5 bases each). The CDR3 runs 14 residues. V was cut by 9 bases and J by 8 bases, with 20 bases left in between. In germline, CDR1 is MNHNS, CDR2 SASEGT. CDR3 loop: CASTPPGLGDEQFF. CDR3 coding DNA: TGTGCCAGTACCCCCCCAGGCTTGGGGGATGAGCAGTTCTTC.

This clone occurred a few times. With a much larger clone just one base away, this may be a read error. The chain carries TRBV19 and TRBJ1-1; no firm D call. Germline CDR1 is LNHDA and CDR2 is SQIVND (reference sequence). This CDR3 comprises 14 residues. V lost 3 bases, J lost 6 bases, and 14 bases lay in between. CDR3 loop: CASSILGLWAEAFF. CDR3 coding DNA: TGTGCCAGTAGTATCCTAGGTTTATGGGCTGAAGCTTTCTTT.

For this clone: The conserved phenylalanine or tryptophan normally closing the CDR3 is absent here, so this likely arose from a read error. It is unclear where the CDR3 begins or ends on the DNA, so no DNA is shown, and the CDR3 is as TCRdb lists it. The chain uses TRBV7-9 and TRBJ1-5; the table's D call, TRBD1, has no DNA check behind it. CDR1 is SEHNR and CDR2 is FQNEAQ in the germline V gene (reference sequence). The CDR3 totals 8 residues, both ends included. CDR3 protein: CASSLTDR.

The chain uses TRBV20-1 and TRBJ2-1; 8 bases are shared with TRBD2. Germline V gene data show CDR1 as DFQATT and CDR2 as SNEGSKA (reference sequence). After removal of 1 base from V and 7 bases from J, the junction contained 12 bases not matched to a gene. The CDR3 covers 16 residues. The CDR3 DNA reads TGCAGTGCTAGAGTCGGGGCGGGAGGTTCCCAAAATGAGCAGTTCTTC. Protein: CSARVGAGGSQNEQFF.

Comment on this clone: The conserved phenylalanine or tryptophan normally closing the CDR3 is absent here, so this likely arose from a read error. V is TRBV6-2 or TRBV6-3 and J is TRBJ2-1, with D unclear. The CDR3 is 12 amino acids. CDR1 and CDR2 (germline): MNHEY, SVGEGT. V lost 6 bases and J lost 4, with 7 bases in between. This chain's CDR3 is CASSQPYNEQFI. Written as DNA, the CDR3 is TGTGCCAGCAGCCAGCCGTACAATGAGCAGTTCATC.

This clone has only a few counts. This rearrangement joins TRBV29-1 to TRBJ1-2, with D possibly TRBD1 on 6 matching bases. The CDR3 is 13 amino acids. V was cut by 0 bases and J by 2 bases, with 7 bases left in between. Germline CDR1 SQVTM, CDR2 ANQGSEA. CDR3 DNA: TGCAGCGTTGAAGAACAGGGAAACTATGGCTACACCTTC. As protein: CSVEEQGNYGYTF.

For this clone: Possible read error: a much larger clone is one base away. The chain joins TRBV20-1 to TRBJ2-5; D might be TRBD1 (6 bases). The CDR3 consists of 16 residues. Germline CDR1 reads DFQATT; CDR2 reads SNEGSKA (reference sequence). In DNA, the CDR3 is TGCAGTGCTGACGGCGGGCAGGGACATATAGGAGAGACCAAGTACTTC. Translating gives CSADGGQGHIGETKYF.

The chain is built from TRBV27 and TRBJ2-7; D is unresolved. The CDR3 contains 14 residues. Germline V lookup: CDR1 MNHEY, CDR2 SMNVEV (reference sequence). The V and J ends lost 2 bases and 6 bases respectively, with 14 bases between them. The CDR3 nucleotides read TGTGCCAGCAGTTTACGGCTTTCGGGTGGCGAGCAGTACTTC. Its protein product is CASSLRLSGGEQYF.

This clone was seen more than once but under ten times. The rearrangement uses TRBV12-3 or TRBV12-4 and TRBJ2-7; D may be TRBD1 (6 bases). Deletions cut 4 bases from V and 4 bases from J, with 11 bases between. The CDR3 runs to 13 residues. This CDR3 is CASSSGQPYEQYF. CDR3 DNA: TGTGCCAGCAGTTCAGGACAGCCTTACGAGCAGTACTTC.

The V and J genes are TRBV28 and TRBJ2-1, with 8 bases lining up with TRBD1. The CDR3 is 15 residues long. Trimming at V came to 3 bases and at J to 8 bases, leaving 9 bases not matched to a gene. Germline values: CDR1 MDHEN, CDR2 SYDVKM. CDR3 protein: CASSFSHRGDDEQFF. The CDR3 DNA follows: TGTGCCAGCAGTTTCTCTCACAGGGGGGACGATGAGCAGTTCTTC. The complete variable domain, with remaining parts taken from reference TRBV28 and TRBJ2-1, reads DVKVTQSSRYLVKRTGEKVFLECVQDMDHENMFWYRQDPGLGLRLIYFSYDVKMKEKGDIPEGYSVSREKKERFSLILESASTNQTSMYLCASSFSHRGDDEQFFGPGTRLTVL.

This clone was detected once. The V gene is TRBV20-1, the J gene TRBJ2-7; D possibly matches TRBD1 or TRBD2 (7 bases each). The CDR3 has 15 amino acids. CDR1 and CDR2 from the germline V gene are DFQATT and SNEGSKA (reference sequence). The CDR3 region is CTATRGGARAYEQYF. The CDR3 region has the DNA TGCACTGCCACCAGGGGGGGCGCGAGGGCCTACGAGCAGTACTTC.

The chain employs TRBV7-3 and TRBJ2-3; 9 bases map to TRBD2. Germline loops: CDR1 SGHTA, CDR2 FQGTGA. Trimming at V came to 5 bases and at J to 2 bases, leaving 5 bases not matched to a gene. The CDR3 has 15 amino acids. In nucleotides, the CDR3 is TGTGCCAGCAGCCCCTCTAGCGGGATCACAGATACGCAGTATTTT. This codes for CASSPSSGITDTQYF.

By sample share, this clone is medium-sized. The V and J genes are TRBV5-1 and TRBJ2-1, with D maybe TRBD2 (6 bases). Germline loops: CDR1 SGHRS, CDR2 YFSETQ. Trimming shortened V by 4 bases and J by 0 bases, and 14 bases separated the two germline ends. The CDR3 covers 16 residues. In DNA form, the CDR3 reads TGCGCCAGCAGCATATTAGCGGTCAGCTCCTACAATGAGCAGTTCTTC. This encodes CASSILAVSSYNEQFF.

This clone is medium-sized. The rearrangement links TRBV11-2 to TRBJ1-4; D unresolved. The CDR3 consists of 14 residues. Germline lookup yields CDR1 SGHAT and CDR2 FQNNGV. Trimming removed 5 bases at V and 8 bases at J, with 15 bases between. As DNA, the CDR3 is TGTGCCAGCAGCCCGCCCCGGGGAGTGGAAAAACTGTTTTTT. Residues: CASSPPRGVEKLFF.

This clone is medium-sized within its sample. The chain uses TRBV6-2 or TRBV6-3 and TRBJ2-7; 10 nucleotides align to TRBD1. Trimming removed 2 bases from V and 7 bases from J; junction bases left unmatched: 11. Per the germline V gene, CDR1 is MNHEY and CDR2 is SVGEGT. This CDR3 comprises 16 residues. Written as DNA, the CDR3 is TGTGCCAGCAGTTACCCCTCGGGACAGGGGAACGATGAGCAGTACTTC. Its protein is CASSYPSGQGNDEQYF.

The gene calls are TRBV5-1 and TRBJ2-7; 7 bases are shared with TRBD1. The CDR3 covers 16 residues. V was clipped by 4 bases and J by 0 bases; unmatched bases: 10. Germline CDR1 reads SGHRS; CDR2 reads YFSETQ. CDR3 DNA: TGCGCCAGCAGCGTTGACAGGGTATCTCTCTCCTACGAGCAGTACTTC. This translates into CASSVDRVSLSYEQYF.

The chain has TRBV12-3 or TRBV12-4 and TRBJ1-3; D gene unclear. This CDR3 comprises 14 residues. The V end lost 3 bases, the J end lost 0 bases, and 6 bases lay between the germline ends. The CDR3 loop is CASSFSTSGNTIYF. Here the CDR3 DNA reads TGTGCCAGCAGTTTCTCCACCTCTGGAAACACCATATATTTT.

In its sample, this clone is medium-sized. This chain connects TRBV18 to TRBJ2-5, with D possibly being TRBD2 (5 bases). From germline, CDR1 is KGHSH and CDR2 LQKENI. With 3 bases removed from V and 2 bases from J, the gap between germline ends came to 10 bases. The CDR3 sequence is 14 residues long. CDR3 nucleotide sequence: TGTGCCAGCTCACCGGCGTGGACTCAAGAGACCCAGTACTTC. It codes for CASSPAWTQETQYF.

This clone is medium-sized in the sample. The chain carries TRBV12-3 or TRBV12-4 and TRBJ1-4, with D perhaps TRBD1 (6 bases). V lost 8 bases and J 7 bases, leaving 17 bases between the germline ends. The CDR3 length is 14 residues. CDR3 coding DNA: TGTGCCAGCCGCCGGGAGGGGGGAGTTGAAAAACTGTTTTTT. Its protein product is CASRREGGVEKLFF.

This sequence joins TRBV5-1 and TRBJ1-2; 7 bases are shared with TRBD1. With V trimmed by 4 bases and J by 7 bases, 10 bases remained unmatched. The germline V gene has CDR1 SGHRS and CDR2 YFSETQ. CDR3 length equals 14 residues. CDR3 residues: CASSTGQASFGYTF. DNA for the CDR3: TGCGCCAGCAGCACCGGACAGGCTTCGTTTGGCTACACCTTC.